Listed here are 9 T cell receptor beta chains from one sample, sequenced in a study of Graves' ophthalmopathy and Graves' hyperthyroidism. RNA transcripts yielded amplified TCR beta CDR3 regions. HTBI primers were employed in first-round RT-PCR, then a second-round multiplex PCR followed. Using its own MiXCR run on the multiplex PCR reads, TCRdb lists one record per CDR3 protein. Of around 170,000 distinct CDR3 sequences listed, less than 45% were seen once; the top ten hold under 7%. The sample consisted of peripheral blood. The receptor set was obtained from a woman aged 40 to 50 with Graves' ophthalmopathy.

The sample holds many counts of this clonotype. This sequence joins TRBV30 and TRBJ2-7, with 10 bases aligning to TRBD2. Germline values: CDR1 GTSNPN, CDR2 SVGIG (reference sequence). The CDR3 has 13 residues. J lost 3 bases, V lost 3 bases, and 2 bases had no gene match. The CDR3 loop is CAWRLAGVYEQYF. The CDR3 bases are TGTGCCTGGAGGCTAGCGGGAGTCTACGAGCAGTACTTC.

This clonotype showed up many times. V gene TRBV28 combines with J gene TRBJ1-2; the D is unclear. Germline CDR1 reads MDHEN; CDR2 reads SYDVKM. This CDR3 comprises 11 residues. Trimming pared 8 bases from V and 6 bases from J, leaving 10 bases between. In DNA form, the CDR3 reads TGTGCCAGCGGTCTGAGGGATGGCTACACCTTC. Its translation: CASGLRDGYTF.

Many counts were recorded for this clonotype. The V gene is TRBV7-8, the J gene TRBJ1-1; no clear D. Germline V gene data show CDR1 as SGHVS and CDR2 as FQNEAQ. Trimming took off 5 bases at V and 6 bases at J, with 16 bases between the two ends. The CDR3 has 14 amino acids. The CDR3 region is CASSAGSPTPEAFF. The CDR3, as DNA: TGTGCCAGCAGCGCCGGGTCCCCGACCCCTGAAGCTTTCTTT.

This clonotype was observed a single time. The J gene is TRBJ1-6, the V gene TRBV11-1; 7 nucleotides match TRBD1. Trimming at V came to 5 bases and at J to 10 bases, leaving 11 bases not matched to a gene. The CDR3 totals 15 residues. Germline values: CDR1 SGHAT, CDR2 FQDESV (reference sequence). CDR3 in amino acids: CASSPGQSAESPLHF. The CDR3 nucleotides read TGTGCCAGCAGCCCGGGACAGTCTGCTGAGTCACCCCTCCACTTT.

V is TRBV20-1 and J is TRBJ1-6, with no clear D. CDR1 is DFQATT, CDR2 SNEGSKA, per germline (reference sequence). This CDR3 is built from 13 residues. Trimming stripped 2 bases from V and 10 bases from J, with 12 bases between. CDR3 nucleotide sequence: TGCAGTGCTAGAAAGGCGGCCCAGTCACCCCTCCACTTT. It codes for CSARKAAQSPLHF.

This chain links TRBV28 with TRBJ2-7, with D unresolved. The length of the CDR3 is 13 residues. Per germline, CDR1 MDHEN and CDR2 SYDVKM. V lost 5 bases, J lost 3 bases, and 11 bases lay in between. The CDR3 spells CASSTLSDYEQYF. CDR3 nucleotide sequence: TGTGCCAGCAGTACCCTATCTGACTACGAGCAGTACTTC.

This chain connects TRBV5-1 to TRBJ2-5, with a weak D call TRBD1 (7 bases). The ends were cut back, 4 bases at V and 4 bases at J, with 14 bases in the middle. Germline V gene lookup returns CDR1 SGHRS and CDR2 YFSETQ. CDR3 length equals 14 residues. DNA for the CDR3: TGCGCCAGCAGCCCGACAGGGACTCGAGAGACCCAGTACTTC. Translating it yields CASSPTGTRETQYF.

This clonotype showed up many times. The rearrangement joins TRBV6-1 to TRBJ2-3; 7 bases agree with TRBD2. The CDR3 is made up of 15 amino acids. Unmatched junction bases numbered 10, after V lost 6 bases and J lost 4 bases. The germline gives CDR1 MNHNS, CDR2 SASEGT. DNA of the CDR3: TGTGCCAGCAGGGGCGGGAGCTCAAGAGCAGATACGCAGTATTTT. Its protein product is CASRGGSSRADTQYF.

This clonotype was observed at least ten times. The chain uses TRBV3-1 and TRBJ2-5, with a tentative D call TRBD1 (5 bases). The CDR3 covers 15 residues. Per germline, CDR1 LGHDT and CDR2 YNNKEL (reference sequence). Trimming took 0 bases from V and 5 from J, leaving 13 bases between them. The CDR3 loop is CASSQDPGSRETQYF. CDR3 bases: TGTGCCAGCAGCCAAGACCCAGGGTCCCGGGAGACCCAGTACTTC.